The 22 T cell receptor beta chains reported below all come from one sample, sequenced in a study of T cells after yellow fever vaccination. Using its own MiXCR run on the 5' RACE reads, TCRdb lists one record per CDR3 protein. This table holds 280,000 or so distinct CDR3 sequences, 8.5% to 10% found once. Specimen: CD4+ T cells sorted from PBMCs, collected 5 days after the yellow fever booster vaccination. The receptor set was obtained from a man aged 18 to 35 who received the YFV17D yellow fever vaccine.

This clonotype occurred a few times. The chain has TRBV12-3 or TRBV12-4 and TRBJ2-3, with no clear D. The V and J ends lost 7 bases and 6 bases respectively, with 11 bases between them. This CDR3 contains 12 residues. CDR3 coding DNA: TGTGCCAGCACCCTGGGTAGGGATACGCAGTATTTT. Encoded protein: CASTLGRDTQYF.

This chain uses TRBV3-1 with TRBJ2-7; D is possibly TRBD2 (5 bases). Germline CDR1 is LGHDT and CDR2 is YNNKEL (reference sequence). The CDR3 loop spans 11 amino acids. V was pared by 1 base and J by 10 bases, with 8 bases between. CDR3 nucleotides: TGTGCCAGCAGCCAAGCCGGGAAACAGTACTTC. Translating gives CASSQAGKQYF.

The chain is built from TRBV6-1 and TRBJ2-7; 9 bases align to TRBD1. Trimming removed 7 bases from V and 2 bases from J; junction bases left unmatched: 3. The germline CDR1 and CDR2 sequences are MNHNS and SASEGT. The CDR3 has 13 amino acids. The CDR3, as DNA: TGTGCCAGCATGCGACAGGGGGCCTACGAGCAGTACTTC. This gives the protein CASMRQGAYEQYF.

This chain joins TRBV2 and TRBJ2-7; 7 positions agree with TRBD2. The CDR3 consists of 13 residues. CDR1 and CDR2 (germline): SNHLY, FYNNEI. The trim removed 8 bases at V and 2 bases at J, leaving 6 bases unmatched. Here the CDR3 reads CASEEGGTYEQYV. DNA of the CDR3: TGTGCCAGCGAGGAGGGAGGGACCTACGAGCAGTACGTC.

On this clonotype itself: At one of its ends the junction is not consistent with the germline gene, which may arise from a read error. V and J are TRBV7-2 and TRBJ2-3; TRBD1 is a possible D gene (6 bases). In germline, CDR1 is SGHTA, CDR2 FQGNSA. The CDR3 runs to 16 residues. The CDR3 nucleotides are TGTGCCAGCAGCCTAGCCGGGACACGATCCACAGATACGCAGTATTTT. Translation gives CASSLAGTRSTDTQYF.

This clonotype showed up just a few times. The CDR3 protein is CASAQGGNQPQHF. The DNA of the CDR3 is TGTGCCAGCGCACAGGGAGGTAATCAGCCCCAGCATTTT. J is TRBJ1-5 and V is TRBV28, with D perhaps TRBD1 (6 bases). V lost 8 bases and J 4 bases, leaving 12 bases between the germline ends. The CDR3 has 13 amino acids. Germline CDR1 reads MDHEN; CDR2 reads SYDVKM.

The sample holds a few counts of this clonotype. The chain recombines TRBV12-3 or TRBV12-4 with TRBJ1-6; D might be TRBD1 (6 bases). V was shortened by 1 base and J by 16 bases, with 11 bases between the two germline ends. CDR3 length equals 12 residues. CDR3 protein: CASSLGGHPLHF. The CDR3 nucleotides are TGTGCCAGCAGTTTAGGGGGGCATCCGCTCCACTTT.

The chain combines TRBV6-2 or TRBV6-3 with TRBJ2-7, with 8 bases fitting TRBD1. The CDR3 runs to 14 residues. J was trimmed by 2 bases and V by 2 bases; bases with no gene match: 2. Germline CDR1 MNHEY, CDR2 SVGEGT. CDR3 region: CASSYGQGPYEQYF. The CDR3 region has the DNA TGTGCCAGCAGTTACGGACAGGGCCCCTACGAGCAGTACTTC.

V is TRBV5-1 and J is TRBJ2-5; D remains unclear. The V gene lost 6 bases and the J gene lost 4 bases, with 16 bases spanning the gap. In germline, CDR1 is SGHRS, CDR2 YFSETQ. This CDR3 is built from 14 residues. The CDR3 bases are TGCGCCAGCACAGACTCGACACCGGGAGAGACCCAGTACTTC. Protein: CASTDSTPGETQYF.

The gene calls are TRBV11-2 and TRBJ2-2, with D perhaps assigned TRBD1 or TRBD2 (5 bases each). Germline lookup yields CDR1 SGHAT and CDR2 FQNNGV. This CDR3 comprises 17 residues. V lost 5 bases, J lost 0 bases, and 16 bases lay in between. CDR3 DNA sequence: TGTGCCAGCAGCAACGAAGGGACGGCCTCGAACACCGGGGAGCTGTTTTTT. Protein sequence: CASSNEGTASNTGELFF.

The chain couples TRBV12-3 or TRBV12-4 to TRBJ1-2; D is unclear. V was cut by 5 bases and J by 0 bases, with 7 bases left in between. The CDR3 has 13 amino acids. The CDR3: CASSGGSNYGYTF. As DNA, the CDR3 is TGTGCCAGCAGTGGAGGGTCTAACTATGGCTACACCTTC.

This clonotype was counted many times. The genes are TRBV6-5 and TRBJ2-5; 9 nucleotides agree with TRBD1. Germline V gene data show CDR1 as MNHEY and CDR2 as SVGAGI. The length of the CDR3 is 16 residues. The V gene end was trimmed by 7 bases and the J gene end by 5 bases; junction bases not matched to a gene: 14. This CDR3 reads CASTPSPGQGDETQYF. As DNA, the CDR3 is TGTGCCAGCACCCCTTCACCGGGACAGGGAGATGAGACCCAGTACTTC.

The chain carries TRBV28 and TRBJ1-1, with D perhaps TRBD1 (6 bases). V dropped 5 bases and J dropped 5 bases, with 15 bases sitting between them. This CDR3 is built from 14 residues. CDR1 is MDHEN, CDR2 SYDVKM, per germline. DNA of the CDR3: TGTGCCAGCAGTGGGGGGCAAACGAGGACTGAAGCTTTCTTT. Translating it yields CASSGGQTRTEAFF.

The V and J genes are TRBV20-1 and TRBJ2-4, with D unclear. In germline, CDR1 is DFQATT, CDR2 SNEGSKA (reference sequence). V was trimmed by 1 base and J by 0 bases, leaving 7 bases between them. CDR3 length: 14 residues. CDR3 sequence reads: CSARGVGAKNIQYF. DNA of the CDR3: TGCAGTGCTAGAGGGGTGGGAGCCAAAAACATTCAGTACTTC.

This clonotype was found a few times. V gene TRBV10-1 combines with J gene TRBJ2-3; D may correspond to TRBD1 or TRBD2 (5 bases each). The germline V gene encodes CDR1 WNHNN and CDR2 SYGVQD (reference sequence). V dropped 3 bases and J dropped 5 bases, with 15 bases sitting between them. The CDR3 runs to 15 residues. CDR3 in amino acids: CASSDPFEGKDTQYF. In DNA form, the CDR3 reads TGCGCCAGCAGTGACCCCTTTGAGGGGAAAGATACGCAGTATTTT.

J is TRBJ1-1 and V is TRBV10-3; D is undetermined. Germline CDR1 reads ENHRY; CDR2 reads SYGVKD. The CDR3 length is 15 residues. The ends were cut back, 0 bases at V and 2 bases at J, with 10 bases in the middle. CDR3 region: CAISESPGVNTEAFF. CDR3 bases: TGTGCCATCAGTGAGTCGCCAGGAGTCAACACTGAAGCTTTCTTT.

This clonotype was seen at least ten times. The CDR3 sequence is CASSQDGGPPNYGYTF. Here the CDR3 DNA reads TGTGCCAGCAGCCAAGATGGGGGTCCCCCTAACTATGGCTACACCTTC. The chain combines TRBV4-2 with TRBJ1-2; tentative D call: TRBD1 (5 bases). The CDR3 has 16 residues. V dropped 0 bases and J dropped 0 bases, with 11 bases sitting between them. The germline V gene has CDR1 LGHNA and CDR2 YNFKEQ.

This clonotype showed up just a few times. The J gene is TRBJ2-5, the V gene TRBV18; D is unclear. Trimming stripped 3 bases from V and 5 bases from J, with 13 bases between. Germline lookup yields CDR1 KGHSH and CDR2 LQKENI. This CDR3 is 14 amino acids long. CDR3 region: CASSPQSGYETQYF. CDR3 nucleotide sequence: TGTGCCAGCTCACCTCAATCTGGATATGAGACCCAGTACTTC. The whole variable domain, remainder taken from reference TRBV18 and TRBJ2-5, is NAGVMQNPRHLVRRRGQEARLRCSPMKGHSHVYWYRQLPEEGLKFMVYLQKENIIDESGMPKERFSAEFPKEGPSILRIQQVVRGDSAAYFCASSPQSGYETQYFGPGTRLLVL.

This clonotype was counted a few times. This CDR3 reads CASARAGGPNEQFF. The CDR3 DNA is TGTGCCAGCGCCCGCGCGGGGGGGCCAAATGAGCAGTTCTTC. This chain joins TRBV27 and TRBJ2-1; TRBD2 agrees at 9 bases. CDR3 length: 14 amino acids. V lost 8 bases and J lost 7; bases outside the gene matches: 9. From germline, CDR1 is MNHEY and CDR2 SMNVEV (reference sequence).

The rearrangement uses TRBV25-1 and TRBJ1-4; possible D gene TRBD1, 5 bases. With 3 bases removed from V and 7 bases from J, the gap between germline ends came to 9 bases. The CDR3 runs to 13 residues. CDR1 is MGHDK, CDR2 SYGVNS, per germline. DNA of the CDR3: TGTGCCAGCAGTGACCCAGGGCCTGAAAAACTGTTTTTT. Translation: CASSDPGPEKLFF.

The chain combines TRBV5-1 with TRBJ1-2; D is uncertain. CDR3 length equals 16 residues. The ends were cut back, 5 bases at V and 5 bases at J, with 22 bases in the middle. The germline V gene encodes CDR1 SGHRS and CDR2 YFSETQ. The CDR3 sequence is CASSLAPGVGRYGYTF. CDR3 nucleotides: TGCGCCAGCAGTCTAGCCCCCGGGGTTGGAAGATATGGCTACACCTTC.

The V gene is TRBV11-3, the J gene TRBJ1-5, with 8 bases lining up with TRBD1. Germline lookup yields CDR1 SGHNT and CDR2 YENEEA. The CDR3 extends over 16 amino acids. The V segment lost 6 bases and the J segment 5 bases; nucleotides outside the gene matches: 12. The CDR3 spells CASSLKKTGEDQPQHF. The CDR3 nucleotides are TGTGCCAGCAGTCTTAAAAAGACAGGGGAGGATCAGCCCCAGCATTTT.